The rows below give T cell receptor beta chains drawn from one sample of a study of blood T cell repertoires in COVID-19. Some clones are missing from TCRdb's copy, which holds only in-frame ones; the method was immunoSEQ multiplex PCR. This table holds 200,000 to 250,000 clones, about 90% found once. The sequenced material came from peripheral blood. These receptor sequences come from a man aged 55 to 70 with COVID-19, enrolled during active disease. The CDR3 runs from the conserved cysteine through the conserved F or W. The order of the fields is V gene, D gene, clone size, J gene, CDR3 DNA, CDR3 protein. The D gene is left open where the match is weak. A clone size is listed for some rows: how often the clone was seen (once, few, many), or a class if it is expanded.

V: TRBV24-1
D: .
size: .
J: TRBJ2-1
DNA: TGTGCCACCAGTGCTCCTCCAAGGGGCCAGGGGAGAAACAATGAGCAGTTCTTC
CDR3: CATSAPPRGQGRNNEQFF

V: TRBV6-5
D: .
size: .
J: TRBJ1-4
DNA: TGTGCCAGCAGTTACCTAGCCAGGAAGGAAAAACTGTTTTTT
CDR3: CASSYLARKEKLFF

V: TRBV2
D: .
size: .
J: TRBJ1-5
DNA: TGTGCCAGCAGTGGGGGGGGCAATCAGCCCCAGCATTTT
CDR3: CASSGGGNQPQHF

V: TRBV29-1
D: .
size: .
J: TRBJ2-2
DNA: TGCAGCGTTGATGGCTCTACCGGGGAGCTGTTTTTT
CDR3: CSVDGSTGELFF

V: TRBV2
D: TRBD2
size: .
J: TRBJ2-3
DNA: TGTGCCAGCAGAGCGGGGGGCTACACAGATACGCAGTATTTT
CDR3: CASRAGGYTDTQYF

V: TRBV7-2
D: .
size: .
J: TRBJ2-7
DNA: TGTGCCAGCAGCTCTGCAGCGGACTCGGCCTACGAGCAGTACTTC
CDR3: CASSSAADSAYEQYF

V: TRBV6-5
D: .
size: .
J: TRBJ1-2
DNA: TGTGCCAGCAGCCCCCTCCGGGTCTCGGACTATGGCTACACCTTC
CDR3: CASSPLRVSDYGYTF

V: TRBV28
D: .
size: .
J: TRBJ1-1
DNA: TGTGCCAGCAGTTTACGGGGAACTGAAGCTTTCTTT
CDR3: CASSLRGTEAFF

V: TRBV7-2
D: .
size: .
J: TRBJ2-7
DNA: TGTGCCAGCAGCTTAACACCCGCTTTGGAGTCCTACGAGCAGTACTTC
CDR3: CASSLTPALESYEQYF

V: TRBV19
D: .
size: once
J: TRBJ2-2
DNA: TGTGCCAGTAGTAGGCAGGGTGGCGCCGGGGAGCTGTTTTTT
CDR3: CASSRQGGAGELFF

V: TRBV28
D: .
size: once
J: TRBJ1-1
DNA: TGTGCCAGCAGTTTAGGGCCGGGGCAGGGGACCACTGAAGCTTTCTTT
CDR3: CASSLGPGQGTTEAFF

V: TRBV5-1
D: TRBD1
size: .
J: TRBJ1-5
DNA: TGCGCCAGCAGCGCACAGGGGCACGGAGTCGATCAGCCCCAGCATTTT
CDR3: CASSAQGHGVDQPQHF

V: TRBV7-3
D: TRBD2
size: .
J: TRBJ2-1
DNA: TGTGCCAGCAGCTCCACTGGGACTAGCGGGAGGGCCTATGAGCAGTTCTTC
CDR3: CASSSTGTSGRAYEQFF

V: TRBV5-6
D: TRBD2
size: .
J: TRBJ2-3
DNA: TGTGCCAGCAGCTTGAAAACTAGCGGGGATACGCAGTATTTT
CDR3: CASSLKTSGDTQYF

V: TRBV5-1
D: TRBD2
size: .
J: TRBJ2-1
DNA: TGCGCCAGCAGCTTGGCTAGCGGGGGGGTTAACAATGAGCAGTTCTTC
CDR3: CASSLASGGVNNEQFF

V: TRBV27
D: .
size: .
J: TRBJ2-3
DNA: TGTGCCAGCTTTCCCCCGGGACTCCCGTTCAATACGCAGTATTTT
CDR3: CASFPPGLPFNTQYF

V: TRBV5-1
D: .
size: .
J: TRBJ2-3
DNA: TGCGCCAGCAGGGCAGGGGGCACAGATACGCAGTATTTT
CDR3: CASRAGGTDTQYF

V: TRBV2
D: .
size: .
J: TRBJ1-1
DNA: TGTGCCAGCACTGAACAAGGGGCTTTTGCGAACACTGAAGCTTTCTTT
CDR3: CASTEQGAFANTEAFF

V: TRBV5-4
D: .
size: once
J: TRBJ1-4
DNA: TGTGCCAGCAGCTCGCAACAGAGTACTAATGAAAAACTGTTTTTT
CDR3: CASSSQQSTNEKLFF

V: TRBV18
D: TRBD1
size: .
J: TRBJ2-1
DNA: TGTGCCAGCTCACCGAGGGGGCCCGATGAGCAGTTCTTC
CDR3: CASSPRGPDEQFF